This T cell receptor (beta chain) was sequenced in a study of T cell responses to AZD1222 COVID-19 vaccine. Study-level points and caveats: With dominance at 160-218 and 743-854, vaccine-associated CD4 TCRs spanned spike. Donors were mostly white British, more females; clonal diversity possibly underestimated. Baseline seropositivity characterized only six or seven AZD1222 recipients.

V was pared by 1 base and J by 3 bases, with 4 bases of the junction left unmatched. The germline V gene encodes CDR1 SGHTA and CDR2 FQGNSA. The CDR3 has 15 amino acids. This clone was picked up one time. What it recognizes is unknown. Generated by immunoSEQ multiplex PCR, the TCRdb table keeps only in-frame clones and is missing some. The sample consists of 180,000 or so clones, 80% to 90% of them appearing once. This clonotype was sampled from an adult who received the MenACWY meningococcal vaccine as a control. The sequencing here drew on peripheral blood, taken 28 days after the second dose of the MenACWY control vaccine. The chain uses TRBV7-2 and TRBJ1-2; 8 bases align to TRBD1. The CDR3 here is CASSLGQGFYYGYTF. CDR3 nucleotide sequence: TGTGCCAGCAGCTTAGGACAGGGGTTCTACTATGGCTACACCTTC.